The clone carrying this T cell receptor beta chain turned up a few times. The entry originates in a study of blood T cells in healthy people across ages. The V and J ends lost 6 bases and 5 bases respectively, with 10 bases between them. The CDR3 has 12 residues. Looked up from germline, CDR1 is LNHNV and CDR2 is YYDKDF (reference sequence). Primers used in a second PCR of roughly 6 to 12 cycles were a sample-barcoded 5' primer and a J-beta primer mix. In TCRdb, the 5' RACE reads were re-called with MiXCR into one record per CDR3 protein. The table records about 760,000 distinct CDR3 sequences, roughly three fifths of them present only once.

V gene TRBV15 combines with J gene TRBJ2-5; D gene uncertain. Sequenced: blood. This clonotype originated in a man between 40 and 49 years old in good health. CDR3 DNA: TGTGCCACCAGTAAGAGATCTGAGACCCAGTACTTC. Its protein product is CATSKRSETQYF.